This T cell receptor (beta chain) originates from a study of shared clonotypes between healthy human individuals. Study-level results: Shared clonotypes: roughly 4.5% naive CD4, roughly 4% naive CD8, 2% to 2.5% memory CD4, more than 0.3% memory CD8.

Per germline, CDR1 MDHEN and CDR2 SYDVKM. This CDR3 comprises 12 residues. The ends were cut back, 5 bases at V and 1 base at J, with 5 bases in the middle. TCRdb keeps only in-frame clones here, not all; method: immunoSEQ multiplex PCR. Found here are roughly 2,300,000 clones, around 92% of them singletons; the top ten hold around 0.35%. On this clone itself: Its antigen remains unknown.

This chain joins TRBV28 and TRBJ2-5; unclear D gene. This TCR derives from a man aged 18 to 30 in good health. Some clones in this sample may be carry-over from other donors' samples. Sequencing used naive CD4+ T cells from PBMCs. The subset: CD45RA+ positively selected. Here the CDR3 DNA reads TGTGCCAGCAGTGCTTCCCAAGAGACCCAGTACTTC. Translated: CASSASQETQYF.